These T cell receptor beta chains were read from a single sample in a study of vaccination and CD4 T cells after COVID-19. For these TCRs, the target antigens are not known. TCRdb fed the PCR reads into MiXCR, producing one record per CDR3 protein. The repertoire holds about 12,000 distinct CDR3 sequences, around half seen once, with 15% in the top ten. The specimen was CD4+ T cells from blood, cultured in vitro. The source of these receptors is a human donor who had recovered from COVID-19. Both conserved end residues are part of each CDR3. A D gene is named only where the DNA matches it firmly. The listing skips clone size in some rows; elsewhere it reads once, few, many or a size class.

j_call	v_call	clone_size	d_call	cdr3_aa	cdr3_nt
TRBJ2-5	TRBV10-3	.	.	CAISESVGEETQYF	TGTGCCATCAGTGAGTCAGTCGGCGAAGAGACCCAGTACTTC
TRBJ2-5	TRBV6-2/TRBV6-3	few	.	CASSKQETQYF	TGTGCCAGCAGTAAACAAGAGACCCAGTACTTC
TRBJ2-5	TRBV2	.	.	CASSELAGGQETQYF	TGTGCCAGCAGTGAACTTGCAGGAGGGCAAGAGACCCAGTACTTC
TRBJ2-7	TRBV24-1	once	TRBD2	CATGDRSSGNPYEQYF	TGTGCCACCGGTGATAGATCTAGCGGGAACCCCTACGAGCAGTACTTC
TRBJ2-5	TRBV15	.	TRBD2	CATSRGLAGFEETQYF	TGTGCCACCAGCAGGGGACTAGCGGGATTCGAAGAGACCCAGTACTTC
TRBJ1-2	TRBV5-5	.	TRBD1	CASSLWDSASGYTF	TGTGCCAGCAGCTTGTGGGACAGCGCTTCCGGCTACACCTTC
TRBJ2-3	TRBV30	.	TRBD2	CAWRGLAATDTQYF	TGTGCCTGGAGGGGGCTAGCGGCCACAGATACGCAGTATTTT
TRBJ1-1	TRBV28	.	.	CASSQAAWGRGTEAFF	TGTGCCAGCAGCCAAGCTGCGTGGGGGCGCGGCACCGAAGCTTTCTTT
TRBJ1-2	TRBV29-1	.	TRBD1	CSVLTGGFGYTF	TGCAGCGTCCTGACAGGGGGGTTTGGCTACACCTTC
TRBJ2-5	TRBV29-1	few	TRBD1	CSVVTWGQGQETQYF	TGCAGCGTTGTGACCTGGGGACAGGGCCAAGAGACCCAGTACTTC
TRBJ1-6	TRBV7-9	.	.	CASSVAGRNSPLHF	TGTGCCAGCAGCGTCGCCGGCAGAAATTCACCCCTCCACTTT
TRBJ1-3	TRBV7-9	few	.	CASSYAGGNTIYF	TGTGCCAGCAGCTACGCGGGGGGAAACACCATATATTTT
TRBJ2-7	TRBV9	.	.	CASSGPPSVSYEQYF	TGTGCCAGCAGCGGTCCTCCATCGGTCTCATACGAGCAGTACTTC
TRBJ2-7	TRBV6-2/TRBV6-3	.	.	CASSYAIYEQYF	TGTGCCAGCAGTTACGCCATCTACGAGCAGTACTTC
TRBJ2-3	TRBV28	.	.	CASNTRRQGTDTQYF	TGTGCCAGCAATACCAGGAGACAGGGCACAGATACGCAGTATTTT
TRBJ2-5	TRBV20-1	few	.	CSARVSGSQETQYF	TGCAGTGCTAGAGTCTCAGGGTCTCAAGAGACCCAGTACTTC
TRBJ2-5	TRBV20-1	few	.	CSVDNRQETQYF	TGCAGTGTGGACAATCGTCAAGAGACCCAGTACTTC
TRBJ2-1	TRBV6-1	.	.	CASMGPRNNEQFF	TGTGCCAGCATGGGACCAAGAAACAATGAGCAGTTCTTC
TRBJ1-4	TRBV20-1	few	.	CSAPRARDGLFF	TGCAGTGCTCCCAGAGCCAGGGATGGACTGTTTTTT
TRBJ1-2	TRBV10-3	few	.	CAIAEGTGRGYTF	TGTGCCATCGCCGAAGGGACGGGACGCGGCTACACCTTC
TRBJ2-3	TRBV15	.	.	CATSRDRPYTDTQYF	TGTGCCACCAGCAGAGACCGTCCCTACACAGATACGCAGTATTTT
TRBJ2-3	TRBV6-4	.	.	CASREDSYNTDTQYF	TGTGCCAGCAGGGAGGACAGCTATAACACAGATACGCAGTATTTT
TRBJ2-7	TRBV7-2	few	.	CASSLLRAYEQYF	TGTGCCAGCAGTTTATTACGGGCCTACGAGCAGTACTTC
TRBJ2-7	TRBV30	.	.	CAWSVSESALYFYEQYF	TGTGCCTGGAGTGTATCTGAGTCGGCACTTTACTTCTACGAGCAGTACTTC
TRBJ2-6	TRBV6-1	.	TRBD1	CASIEPSGQGSSGANVLTF	TGTGCCAGTATAGAACCCTCGGGACAGGGTTCTTCTGGGGCCAACGTCCTGACTTTC
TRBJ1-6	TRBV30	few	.	CAWNEGTRNSPLHF	TGTGCCTGGAATGAGGGGACCCGTAATTCACCCCTCCACTTT
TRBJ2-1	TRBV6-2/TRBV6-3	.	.	CASSYSKRQPTRYNEQFF	TGTGCCAGCAGTTACTCGAAGCGGCAGCCCACCCGCTACAATGAGCAGTTCTTC
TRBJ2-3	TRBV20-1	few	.	CSARAGGSMTDTQYF	TGCAGTGCTAGAGCTGGCGGAAGCATGACAGATACGCAGTATTTT